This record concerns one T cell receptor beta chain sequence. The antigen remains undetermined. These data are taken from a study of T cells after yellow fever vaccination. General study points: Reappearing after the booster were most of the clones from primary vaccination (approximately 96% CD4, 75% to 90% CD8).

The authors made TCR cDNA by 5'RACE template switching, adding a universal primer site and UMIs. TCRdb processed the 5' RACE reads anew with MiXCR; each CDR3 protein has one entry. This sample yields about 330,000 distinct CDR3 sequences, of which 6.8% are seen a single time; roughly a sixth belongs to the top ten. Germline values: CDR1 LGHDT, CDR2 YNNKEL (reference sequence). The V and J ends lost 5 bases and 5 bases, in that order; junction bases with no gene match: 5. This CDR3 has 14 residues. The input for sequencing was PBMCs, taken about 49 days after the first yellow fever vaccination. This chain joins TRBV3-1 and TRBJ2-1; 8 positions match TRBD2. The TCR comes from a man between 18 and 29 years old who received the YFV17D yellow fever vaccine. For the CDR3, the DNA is TGTGCCAGCAGCGCGGGGGGCCCGAACAATGAGCAGTTCTTC. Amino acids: CASSAGGPNNEQFF.